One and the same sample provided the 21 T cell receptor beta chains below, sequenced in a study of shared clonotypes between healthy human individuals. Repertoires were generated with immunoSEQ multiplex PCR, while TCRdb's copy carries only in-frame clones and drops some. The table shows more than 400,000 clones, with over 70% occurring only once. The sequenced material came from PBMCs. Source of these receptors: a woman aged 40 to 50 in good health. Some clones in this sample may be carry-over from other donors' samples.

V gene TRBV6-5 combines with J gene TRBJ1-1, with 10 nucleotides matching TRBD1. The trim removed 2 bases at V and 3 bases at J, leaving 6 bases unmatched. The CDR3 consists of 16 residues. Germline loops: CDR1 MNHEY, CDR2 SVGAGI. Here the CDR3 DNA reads TGTGCCAGCAGTTACGCAGGGACAGGGGAAGACACTGAAGCTTTCTTT. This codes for CASSYAGTGEDTEAFF.

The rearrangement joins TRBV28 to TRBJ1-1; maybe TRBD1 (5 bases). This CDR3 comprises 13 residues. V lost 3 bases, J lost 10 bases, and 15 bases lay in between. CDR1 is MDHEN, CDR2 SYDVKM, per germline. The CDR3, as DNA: TGTGCCAGCAGTTTTCGATGGGCACAGGTAGCTTTCTTT. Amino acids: CASSFRWAQVAFF.

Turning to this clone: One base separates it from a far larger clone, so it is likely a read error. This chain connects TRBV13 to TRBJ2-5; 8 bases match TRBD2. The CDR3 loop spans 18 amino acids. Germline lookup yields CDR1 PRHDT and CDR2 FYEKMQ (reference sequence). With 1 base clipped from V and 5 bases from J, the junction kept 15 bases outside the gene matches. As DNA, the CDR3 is TGTGCCAGCAGCTTAGAAGGGCCGGGACTAGGTTTTCAGGAGACCCAGTACTTC. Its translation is CASSLEGPGLGFQETQYF.

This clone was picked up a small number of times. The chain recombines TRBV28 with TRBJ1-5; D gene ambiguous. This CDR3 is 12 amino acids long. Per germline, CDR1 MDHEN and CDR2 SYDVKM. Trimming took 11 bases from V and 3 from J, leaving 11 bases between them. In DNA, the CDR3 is TGTGCCTCAGCGAGGGACAATCAGCCCCAGCATTTT. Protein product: CASARDNQPQHF. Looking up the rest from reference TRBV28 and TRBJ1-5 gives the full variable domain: DVKVTQSSRYLVKRTGEKVFLECVQDMDHENMFWYRQDPGLGLRLIYFSYDVKMKEKGDIPEGYSVSREKKERFSLILESASTNQTSMYLCASARDNQPQHFGDGTRLSIL.

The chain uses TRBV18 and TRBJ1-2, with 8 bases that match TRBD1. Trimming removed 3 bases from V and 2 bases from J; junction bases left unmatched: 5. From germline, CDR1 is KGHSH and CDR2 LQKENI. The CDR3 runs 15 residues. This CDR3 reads CASSPTSGGNYGYTF. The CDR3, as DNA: TGTGCCAGCTCACCCACCTCAGGGGGCAACTATGGCTACACCTTC.

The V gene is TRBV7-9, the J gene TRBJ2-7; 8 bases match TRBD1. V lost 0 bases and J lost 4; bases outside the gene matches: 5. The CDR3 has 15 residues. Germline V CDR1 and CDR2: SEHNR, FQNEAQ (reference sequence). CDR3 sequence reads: CASSLADDRGYEQYF. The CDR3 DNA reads TGTGCCAGCAGCTTAGCGGATGACAGGGGTTACGAGCAGTACTTC.

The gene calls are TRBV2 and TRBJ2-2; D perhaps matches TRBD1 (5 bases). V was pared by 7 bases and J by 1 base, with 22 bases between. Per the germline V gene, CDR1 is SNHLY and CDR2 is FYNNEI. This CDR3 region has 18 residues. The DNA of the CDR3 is TGTGCCAGCACCGGAACCAGGGCAAGAGTTCGGAACACCGGGGAGCTGTTTTTT. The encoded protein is CASTGTRARVRNTGELFF.

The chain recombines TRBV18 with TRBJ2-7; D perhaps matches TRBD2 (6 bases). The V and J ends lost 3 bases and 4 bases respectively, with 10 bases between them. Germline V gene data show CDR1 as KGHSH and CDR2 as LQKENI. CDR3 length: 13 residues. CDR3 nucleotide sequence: TGTGCCAGCTCACCCTCGGGACTTTACGAGCAGTACTTC. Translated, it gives CASSPSGLYEQYF.

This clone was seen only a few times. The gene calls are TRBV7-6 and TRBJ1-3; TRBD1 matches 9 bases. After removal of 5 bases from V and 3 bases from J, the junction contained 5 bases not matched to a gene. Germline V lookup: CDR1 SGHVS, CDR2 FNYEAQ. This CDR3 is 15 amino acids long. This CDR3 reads CASSPRQGGGNTIYF. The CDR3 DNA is TGTGCCAGCAGCCCTCGACAGGGGGGTGGAAACACCATATATTTT.

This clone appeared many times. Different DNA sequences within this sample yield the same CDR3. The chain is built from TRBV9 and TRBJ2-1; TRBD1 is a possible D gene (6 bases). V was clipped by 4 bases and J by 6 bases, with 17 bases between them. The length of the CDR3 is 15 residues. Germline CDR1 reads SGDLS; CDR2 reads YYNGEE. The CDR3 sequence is CASSSGTKRLNEQFF. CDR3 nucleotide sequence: TGTGCCAGCAGCTCGGGGACAAAGCGCCTCAATGAGCAGTTCTTC.

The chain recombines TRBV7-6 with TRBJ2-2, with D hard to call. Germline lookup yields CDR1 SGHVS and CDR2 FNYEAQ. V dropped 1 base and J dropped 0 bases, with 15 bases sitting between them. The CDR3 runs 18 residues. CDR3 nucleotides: TGTGCCAGCAGCTTAGGCCTGGCGGCCTACCCGAACACCGGGGAGCTGTTTTTT. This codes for CASSLGLAAYPNTGELFF.

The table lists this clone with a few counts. This CDR3 reads CASSREPQHF. The CDR3 nucleotides read TGTGCCAGCAGCCGGGAGCCCCAGCATTTT. The genes are TRBV6-6 and TRBJ1-5, with D hard to call. The CDR3 has 10 amino acids. Trimming took off 6 bases at V and 8 bases at J, with 5 bases between the two ends. Per germline, CDR1 MNHNY and CDR2 SVGAGI (reference sequence).

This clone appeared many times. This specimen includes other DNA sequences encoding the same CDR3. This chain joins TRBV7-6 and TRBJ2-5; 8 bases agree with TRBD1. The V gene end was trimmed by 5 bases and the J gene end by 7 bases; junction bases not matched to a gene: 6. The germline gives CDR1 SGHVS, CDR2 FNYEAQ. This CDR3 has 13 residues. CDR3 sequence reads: CASSLGQGGTQYF. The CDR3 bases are TGTGCCAGCAGCCTAGGACAGGGTGGGACCCAGTACTTC.

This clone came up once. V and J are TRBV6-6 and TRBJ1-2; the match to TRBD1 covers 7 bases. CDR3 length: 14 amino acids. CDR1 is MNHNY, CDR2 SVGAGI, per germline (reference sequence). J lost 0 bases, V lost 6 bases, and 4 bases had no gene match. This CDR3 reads CASSPGTANYGYTF. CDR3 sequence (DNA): TGTGCCAGCAGCCCTGGGACAGCTAACTATGGCTACACCTTC.

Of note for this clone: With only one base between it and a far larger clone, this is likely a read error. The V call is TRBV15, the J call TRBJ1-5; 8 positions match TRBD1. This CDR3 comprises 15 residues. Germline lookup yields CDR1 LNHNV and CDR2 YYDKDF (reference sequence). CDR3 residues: CATSMDRVNGRPKHF. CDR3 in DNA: TGTGCCACCAGCATGGACAGGGTCAACGGCCGGCCCAAGCATTTT.

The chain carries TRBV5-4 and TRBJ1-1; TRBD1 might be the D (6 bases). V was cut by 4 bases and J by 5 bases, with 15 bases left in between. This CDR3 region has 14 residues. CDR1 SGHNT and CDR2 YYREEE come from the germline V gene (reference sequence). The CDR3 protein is CASSQDSMSTEAFF. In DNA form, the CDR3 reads TGTGCCAGCAGCCAGGACAGCATGAGTACTGAAGCTTTCTTT. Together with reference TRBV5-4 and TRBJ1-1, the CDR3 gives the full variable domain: ETGVTQSPTHLIKTRGQQVTLRCSSQSGHNTVSWYQQALGQGPQFIFQYYREEENGRGNFPPRFSGLQFPNYSSELNVNALELDDSALYLCASSQDSMSTEAFFGQGTRLTVV.

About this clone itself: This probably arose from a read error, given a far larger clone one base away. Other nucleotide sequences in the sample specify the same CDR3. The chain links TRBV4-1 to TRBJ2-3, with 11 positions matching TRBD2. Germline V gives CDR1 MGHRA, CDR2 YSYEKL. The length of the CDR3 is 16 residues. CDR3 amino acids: CASSQARLAGTDTQYF. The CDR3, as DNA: TGCGCAAGCAGCCAAGCAAGACTAGCGGGAACAGATACGCAGTATTTT.

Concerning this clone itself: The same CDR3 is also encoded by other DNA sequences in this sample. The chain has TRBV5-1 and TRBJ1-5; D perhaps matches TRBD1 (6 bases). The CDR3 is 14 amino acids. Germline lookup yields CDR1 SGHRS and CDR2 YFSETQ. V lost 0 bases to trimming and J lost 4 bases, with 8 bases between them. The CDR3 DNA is TGCGCCAGCAGCTTGGGGGGGCCAAATCAGCCCCAGCATTTT. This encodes CASSLGGPNQPQHF. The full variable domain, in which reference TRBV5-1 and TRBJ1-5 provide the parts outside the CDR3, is KAGVTQTPRYLIKTRGQQVTLSCSPISGHRSVSWYQQTPGQGLQFLFEYFSETQRNKGNFPGRFSGRQFSNSRSEMNVSTLELGDSALYLCASSLGGPNQPQHFGDGTRLSIL.

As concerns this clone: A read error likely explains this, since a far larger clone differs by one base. This CDR3 reads CATQARSVNTIYF. The DNA of the CDR3 is TGTGCCACCCAGGCCCGCTCTGTAAACACCATATATTTT. The V call is TRBV2, the J call TRBJ1-3; D is unclear. Germline CDR1 and CDR2: SNHLY and FYNNEI. This CDR3 contains 13 residues.

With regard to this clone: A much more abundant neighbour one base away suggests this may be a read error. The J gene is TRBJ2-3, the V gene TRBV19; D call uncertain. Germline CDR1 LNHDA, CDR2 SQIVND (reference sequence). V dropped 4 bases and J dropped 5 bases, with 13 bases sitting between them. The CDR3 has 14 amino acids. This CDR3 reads CASSRRSMEDTQYF. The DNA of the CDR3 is TGTGCCAGTAGTAGACGCAGCATGGAAGATACGCAGTATTTT.

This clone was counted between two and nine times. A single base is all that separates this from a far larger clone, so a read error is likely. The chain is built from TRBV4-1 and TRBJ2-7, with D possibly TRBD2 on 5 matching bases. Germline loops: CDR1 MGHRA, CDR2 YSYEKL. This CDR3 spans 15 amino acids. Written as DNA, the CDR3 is TGCGCCAGCAGCCAAGATCCCCTAGCCCGCTACGAGCAGCACTTC. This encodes CASSQDPLARYEQHF.